Shown below are 8 T cell receptor beta chains from a single sample sequenced in a study of identical twins. MiXCR was run by TCRdb on the 5' RACE reads, yielding one entry per CDR3 protein. This sample has more than 350,000 distinct CDR3 sequences, with around 9.7% found just once. Sequencing was done on a sample of naive T cells sorted from blood. These receptors were collected from a woman aged 45-65 years in good health.

This clonotype turned up a few times. This chain joins TRBV7-9 and TRBJ2-1; TRBD1 might be the D (6 bases). V was clipped by 5 bases and J by 4 bases, with 18 bases between them. The CDR3 runs 16 residues. Germline V lookup: CDR1 SEHNR, CDR2 FQNEAQ (reference sequence). DNA of the CDR3: TGTGCCAGCAGCGGGAGCCGGGACAAACGATACAATGAGCAGTTCTTC. It codes for CASSGSRDKRYNEQFF.

This clonotype has at least ten counts. The chain combines TRBV7-2 with TRBJ2-3, with D uncertain. V was pared by 5 bases and J by 8 bases, with 29 bases between. CDR3 length equals 18 residues. Germline V gene data show CDR1 as SGHTA and CDR2 as FQGNSA. This chain's CDR3 is CASSPPLKKILSSVTQYF. The CDR3 nucleotides are TGTGCCAGCAGCCCCCCCCTTAAGAAGATCCTCTCCTCGGTTACGCAGTATTTT.

This clonotype showed up just a few times. The chain combines TRBV20-1 with TRBJ2-3, with 12 bases identical to TRBD2. With V trimmed by 4 bases and J by 0 bases, 5 bases remained unmatched. Germline lookup yields CDR1 DFQATT and CDR2 SNEGSKA (reference sequence). This CDR3 comprises 16 residues. Written as DNA, the CDR3 is TGCAGTGCTATGGGGCTAGCGGGGGGGAGCACAGATACGCAGTATTTT. Protein: CSAMGLAGGSTDTQYF.

This chain uses TRBV11-3 with TRBJ2-3; D gene ambiguous. Germline CDR1 reads SGHNT; CDR2 reads YENEEA. CDR3 length equals 17 residues. Trimming pared 5 bases from V and 5 bases from J, leaving 23 bases between. CDR3 in DNA: TGTGCCAGCAGCACCCTTACCCCGACGGCGTATCGAGATACGCAGTATTTT. It is translated as CASSTLTPTAYRDTQYF. The variable domain in full, completed from reference TRBV11-3 and TRBJ2-3, reads EAGVVQSPRYKIIEKKQPVAFWCNPISGHNTLYWYLQNLGQGPELLIRYENEEAVDDSQLPKDRFSAERLKGVDSTLKIQPAELGDSAVYLCASSTLTPTAYRDTQYFGPGTRLTVL.

This clonotype has only a few counts. The chain has TRBV12-3 or TRBV12-4 and TRBJ1-4; TRBD1 aligns across 8 bases. After removal of 3 bases from V and 7 bases from J, the junction contained 7 bases not matched to a gene. This CDR3 region has 15 residues. CDR3 in amino acids: CASSLTTTGGEKLFF. The CDR3 bases are TGTGCCAGCAGTTTGACAACTACAGGGGGTGAAAAACTGTTTTTT.

This clonotype was seen a few times. The chain is built from TRBV6-5 and TRBJ2-7; the D gene is possibly TRBD1 (5 bases). Trimming cost V 5 bases and J 3 bases, with 20 bases left between them. Per germline, CDR1 MNHEY and CDR2 SVGAGI. There are 16 residues in the CDR3. This chain's CDR3 is CASSRAIHDSVYEQYF. The CDR3, as DNA: TGTGCCAGCAGTAGGGCGATTCACGACAGCGTCTACGAGCAGTACTTC.

The chain joins TRBV20-1 to TRBJ2-7; D could derive from TRBD1 or TRBD2 (7 bases each). This CDR3 contains 17 residues. Trimming took 7 bases from V and 5 from J, leaving 30 bases between them. Germline lookup yields CDR1 DFQATT and CDR2 SNEGSKA (reference sequence). CDR3 bases: TGCAGTGTCAGCGTCCTTTCAGGGGGAGGGCTCGGTCACGAGCAGTACTTC. Residues: CSVSVLSGGGLGHEQYF.

This clonotype was recorded at least ten times. V and J are TRBV20-1 and TRBJ2-1, with D tentatively TRBD1 (5 bases). The length of the CDR3 is 14 residues. V was cut by 0 bases and J by 3 bases, with 9 bases left in between. Germline values: CDR1 DFQATT, CDR2 SNEGSKA (reference sequence). CDR3 in amino acids: CSAREPRDYNEQFF. In DNA, the CDR3 is TGCAGTGCTAGAGAGCCCAGGGACTACAATGAGCAGTTCTTC.